Each of the 30 T cell receptor beta chains below was sequenced from the same sample in a study of CD8 T cells in ankylosing spondylitis. Via MiXCR, TCRdb re-called the 5' RACE reads, giving one row per CDR3 protein. The table records 250,000 to 300,000 distinct CDR3 sequences, 20% of them present only once. Material for sequencing was blood, either unsorted or a sorted T cell fraction (not recorded which). Every receptor here comes from a male donor with ankylosing spondylitis or in good health (not recorded which).

This clonotype appeared many times. J is TRBJ2-1 and V is TRBV6-1; 9 positions agree with TRBD1. With 11 bases clipped from V and 6 bases from J, the junction kept 11 bases outside the gene matches. Germline CDR1 is MNHNS and CDR2 is SASEGT. This CDR3 region has 14 residues. As DNA, the CDR3 is TGTGCCGCGCGGCGGGGACAGGGTACCAATGAGCAGTTCTTC. Translation gives CAARRGQGTNEQFF.

This sequence joins TRBV5-1 and TRBJ2-6, with no clear D. The ends were cut back, 0 bases at V and 3 bases at J, with 7 bases in the middle. The CDR3 sequence is 15 residues long. Germline V CDR1 and CDR2: SGHRS, YFSETQ. CDR3 nucleotide sequence: TGCGCCAGCAGCTTGGACGTCGGTGGGGCCAACGTCCTGACTTTC. Protein: CASSLDVGGANVLTF.

This chain connects TRBV29-1 to TRBJ1-1, with D perhaps matching TRBD1 (6 bases). The CDR3 runs 13 residues. V dropped 4 bases and J dropped 1 base, with 10 bases sitting between them. The germline CDR1 and CDR2 sequences are SQVTM and ANQGSEA. The CDR3 here is CSVGGRGNTEAFF. In DNA, the CDR3 is TGCAGCGTTGGTGGCAGGGGGAACACTGAAGCTTTCTTT.

This rearrangement joins TRBV28 to TRBJ2-3; perhaps TRBD2 as D (5 bases). Trimming took 2 bases from V and 4 from J, leaving 13 bases between them. The CDR3 has 15 residues. CDR1 is MDHEN and CDR2 is SYDVKM in the germline V gene. For the CDR3, the DNA is TGTGCCAGCAGTTTAGGCACCCCCGGGGCAGATACGCAGTATTTT. Encoded protein: CASSLGTPGADTQYF.

The rearrangement links TRBV29-1 to TRBJ2-1; 10 bases are shared with TRBD1. The CDR3 loop spans 15 amino acids. The V segment lost 6 bases and the J segment 6 bases; nucleotides outside the gene matches: 11. Germline CDR1 reads SQVTM; CDR2 reads ANQGSEA. CDR3 bases: TGCAGCGTACACTCCGGGACAGGGGCGGGCAATGAGCAGTTCTTC. Its translation: CSVHSGTGAGNEQFF.

CDR3 protein: CSVGPGGVGYNEQFF. CDR3 nucleotides: TGCAGCGTTGGGCCAGGGGGTGTAGGCTACAATGAGCAGTTCTTC. V usage is TRBV29-1 and J usage is TRBJ2-1, with TRBD1 identical over 7 bases. The CDR3 covers 15 residues. V trimming: 4 bases; J trimming: 3 bases; junction bases outside the gene matches: 9. From germline, CDR1 is SQVTM and CDR2 ANQGSEA.

J is TRBJ2-2 and V is TRBV20-1; TRBD2 aligns across 11 bases. The CDR3 extends over 14 amino acids. J lost 6 bases, V lost 3 bases, and 3 bases had no gene match. Germline CDR1 reads DFQATT; CDR2 reads SNEGSKA (reference sequence). The CDR3 is CSASRLAGSGELFF. CDR3 sequence (DNA): TGCAGTGCTAGCCGACTAGCGGGATCCGGGGAGCTGTTTTTT.

CDR3 nucleotide sequence: TGTGCCAGCAGTTTAGTGCGGGGGGGCTCCAATGAGCAGTTCTTC. Amino acid sequence: CASSLVRGGSNEQFF. The rearrangement links TRBV12-3 or TRBV12-4 to TRBJ2-1; 9 nucleotides line up with TRBD2. The CDR3 has 15 amino acids. V was pared by 1 base and J by 6 bases, with 4 bases of the junction left unmatched.

This clonotype has more than one count but fewer than ten. The chain joins TRBV12-3 or TRBV12-4 to TRBJ1-5; D unresolved. The V and J ends lost 6 bases and 1 base respectively, with 10 bases between them. The CDR3 has 14 amino acids. CDR3 sequence reads: CASSQAPSNQPQHF. The CDR3 DNA reads as TGTGCCAGCAGCCAGGCCCCGAGCAATCAGCCCCAGCATTTT.

The rearrangement uses TRBV29-1 and TRBJ1-6; a weak D match, TRBD1 (5 bases). The germline V gene has CDR1 SQVTM and CDR2 ANQGSEA. This CDR3 region has 13 residues. V was trimmed by 3 bases and J by 14 bases, leaving 17 bases between them. CDR3 amino acids: CSVDDGTPGALHF. CDR3 bases: TGCAGCGTTGACGACGGGACTCCCGGGGCCCTCCACTTT. The full variable domain, completed using reference TRBV29-1 and TRBJ1-6, is SAVISQKPSRDICQRGTSLTIQCQVDSQVTMMFWYRQQPGQSLTLIATANQGSEATYESGFVIDKFPISRPNLTFSTLTVSNMSPEDSSIYLCSVDDGTPGALHFGNGTRLTVT.

The genes are TRBV20-1 and TRBJ1-1; no firm D call. Trimming cost V 7 bases and J 7 bases, with 7 bases left between them. Germline CDR1 DFQATT, CDR2 SNEGSKA (reference sequence). The CDR3 has 9 amino acids. In DNA form, the CDR3 reads TGCAGTGGGGCGGATGAAGCTTTCTTT. It encodes CSGADEAFF.

Only a few counts were recorded for this clonotype. The rearrangement links TRBV20-1 to TRBJ1-2; 7 bases map to TRBD1. V lost 6 bases to trimming and J lost 8 bases; unmatched junction nucleotides: 9. Germline CDR1 and CDR2: DFQATT and SNEGSKA (reference sequence). The CDR3 extends over 12 amino acids. The CDR3 DNA is TGCAGTGCGACGACAGGGCCCTGGGGCTACACCTTC. Translated: CSATTGPWGYTF.

This clonotype was observed a few times. This rearrangement joins TRBV6-1 to TRBJ2-1, with 7 positions matching TRBD2. J lost 2 bases, V lost 7 bases, and 5 bases had no gene match. Germline CDR1 is MNHNS and CDR2 is SASEGT. The CDR3 consists of 14 residues. CDR3 amino acids: CASTSGGTYNEQFF. The CDR3 coding sequence is TGTGCCAGCACTAGCGGCGGTACCTACAATGAGCAGTTCTTC.

The rearrangement uses TRBV12-3 or TRBV12-4 and TRBJ2-2; 8 nucleotides agree with TRBD1. Trimming cost V 6 bases and J 5 bases; bases outside gene matches: 8. The CDR3 sequence is 15 residues long. CDR3 region: CASSSRDRRTGELFF. DNA for the CDR3: TGTGCCAGCAGCTCCCGGGACAGGAGAACCGGGGAGCTGTTTTTT.

This clonotype was counted ten times or more. The chain has TRBV12-3 or TRBV12-4 and TRBJ1-5, with D perhaps TRBD1 (6 bases). Trimming pared 6 bases from V and 0 bases from J, leaving 12 bases between. This CDR3 has 15 amino acids. DNA of the CDR3: TGTGCCAGCAGCCAACAGGGTTATAGCAATCAGCCCCAGCATTTT. As protein: CASSQQGYSNQPQHF.

This sequence joins TRBV20-1 and TRBJ2-5, with D maybe TRBD1 (5 bases). This CDR3 is built from 12 residues. V dropped 5 bases and J dropped 5 bases, with 12 bases sitting between them. Per germline, CDR1 DFQATT and CDR2 SNEGSKA (reference sequence). In DNA form, the CDR3 reads TGCAGTGCTCCAAGGGGTTGGGAGACCCAGTACTTC. Translation: CSAPRGWETQYF.

This clonotype appeared many times. V usage is TRBV4-2 and J usage is TRBJ1-3, with no clear D. There are 15 residues in the CDR3. V lost 0 bases to trimming and J lost 2 bases, with 8 bases between them. Germline CDR1 reads LGHNA; CDR2 reads YNFKEQ. CDR3 sequence reads: CASSQDKGAGNTIYF. The CDR3 DNA reads as TGTGCCAGCAGCCAAGATAAGGGTGCTGGAAACACCATATATTTT.

This clonotype appeared a few times. V and J are TRBV3-1 and TRBJ2-1; 7 bases are a match to TRBD2. J was trimmed by 3 bases and V by 0 bases; bases with no gene match: 2. The length of the CDR3 is 15 residues. Germline loops: CDR1 LGHDT, CDR2 YNNKEL (reference sequence). CDR3 bases: TGTGCCAGCAGCCAAGAGGTAGCGGGCTACAATGAGCAGTTCTTC. Its translation: CASSQEVAGYNEQFF.

This clonotype was seen ten or more times. The chain has TRBV12-3 or TRBV12-4 and TRBJ2-1, with 7 bases lining up with TRBD2. The CDR3 totals 15 residues. J gave up 6 bases and V 4 bases, and 9 bases lay outside the gene matches. Written as DNA, the CDR3 is TGTGCCAGCAGTTCCCAAGCGGGAACCCCCAATGAGCAGTTCTTC. Translation: CASSSQAGTPNEQFF.

This clonotype was recorded a few times. This chain connects TRBV28 to TRBJ2-7; D is undetermined. Germline values: CDR1 MDHEN, CDR2 SYDVKM. CDR3 size: 15 residues. The germline V and J ends were trimmed by 6 bases and 0 bases, with 15 bases remaining between them. The CDR3 protein is CASSRPDLHSYEQYV. The CDR3 DNA reads TGTGCCAGCAGCCGACCAGACCTGCACTCCTACGAGCAGTACGTC.

This chain links TRBV5-6 with TRBJ2-4, with 8 bases identical to TRBD2. V gave up 4 bases and J gave up 3 bases; unmatched junction bases: 6. CDR3 length: 15 residues. Germline-derived CDR1 and CDR2 are SGHDT and YYEEEE. The CDR3 DNA is TGTGCCAGCAGCGCACGGACTAGCCACAAAAACATTCAGTACTTC. Translated: CASSARTSHKNIQYF.

V usage is TRBV19 and J usage is TRBJ1-5, with D unresolved. Germline V gene sequence: CDR1 LNHDA, CDR2 SQIVND (reference sequence). The CDR3 is 14 amino acids. V was trimmed by 4 bases and J by 3 bases, leaving 10 bases between them. CDR3 sequence: CASSRAMINQPQHF. DNA for the CDR3: TGTGCCAGTAGTAGGGCGATGATCAATCAGCCCCAGCATTTT.

V usage is TRBV6-5 and J usage is TRBJ2-5; D unclear. This CDR3 has 15 residues. V was pared by 2 bases and J by 0 bases, with 10 bases between. Germline V lookup: CDR1 MNHEY, CDR2 SVGAGI. CDR3 amino acids: CASSYRPNDQETQYF. The CDR3 coding sequence is TGTGCCAGCAGTTACCGGCCGAACGACCAAGAGACCCAGTACTTC.

This clonotype was seen more than once but under ten times. The rearrangement joins TRBV5-1 to TRBJ2-1; possible D gene TRBD1, 6 bases. Between the trimmed V and J ends, which lost 7 bases and 2 bases, there was a span of 16 bases. This CDR3 has 15 residues. The V gene's germline CDR1 is SGHRS and CDR2 YFSETQ. CDR3 sequence: CASSRGGAAYNEQFF. CDR3 nucleotides: TGCGCCAGCTCGAGAGGGGGAGCGGCCTACAATGAGCAGTTCTTC.

The table lists this clonotype with a few counts. The chain carries TRBV10-3 and TRBJ2-7, with D tentatively TRBD2 (6 bases). Germline loops: CDR1 ENHRY, CDR2 SYGVKD. The CDR3 covers 13 residues. V lost 4 bases to trimming and J lost 4 bases, with 11 bases between them. For the CDR3, the DNA is TGTGCCATCAGTGCGGGGGACGATTACGAGCAGTACGTC. Its protein product is CAISAGDDYEQYV.

This rearrangement joins TRBV5-1 to TRBJ1-4; a possible D gene is TRBD1 (5 bases). The CDR3 is 15 residues long. Germline V CDR1 and CDR2: SGHRS, YFSETQ. V was trimmed by 5 bases and J by 0 bases, leaving 11 bases between them. DNA of the CDR3: TGCGCCAGCAGGTCAGGGTCTTCAACTAATGAAAAACTGTTTTTT. This codes for CASRSGSSTNEKLFF.

This clonotype was counted many times. The V gene is TRBV29-1, the J gene TRBJ2-5; the match to TRBD1 covers 7 bases. The CDR3 has 17 residues. Germline V gene data show CDR1 as SQVTM and CDR2 as ANQGSEA. Trimming took 1 base from V and 0 from J; bases not matched to a gene: 11. CDR3 in DNA: TGCAGCGTTGAAGGGGCAGGAGACAGGGTGTACCAAGAGACCCAGTACTTC. Its protein is CSVEGAGDRVYQETQYF.

The V gene is TRBV5-1, the J gene TRBJ2-3, with TRBD2 matching over 8 bases. V dropped 0 bases and J dropped 2; count of bases not matched to a gene: 14. This CDR3 has 19 amino acids. Germline lookup yields CDR1 SGHRS and CDR2 YFSETQ. This CDR3 is CASSLVGPGSGGITDTQYF. For the CDR3, the DNA is TGCGCCAGCAGCTTGGTGGGTCCGGGGAGCGGGGGTATCACAGATACGCAGTATTTT.

V gene TRBV5-1 combines with J gene TRBJ2-3; D ambiguous. TRBJ1-5 explains the end of the DNA better; the J call may be wrong. CDR1 SGHRS and CDR2 YFSETQ come from the germline V gene. The CDR3 covers 13 residues. CDR3 DNA sequence: TGCGCCAGCAGCTTAGAGAAAGGCAGCACGCAGCATTTT. This translates into CASSLEKGSTQHF.

This clonotype has only a few counts. The chain has TRBV6-1 and TRBJ2-1, with a tentative D call TRBD2 (5 bases). Germline V gene data show CDR1 as MNHNS and CDR2 as SASEGT. The CDR3 covers 15 residues. V lost 7 bases, J lost 3 bases, and 16 bases lay in between. DNA of the CDR3: TGTGCCAGCACGGCGGGCGGACTGAGCTACAATGAGCAGTTCTTC. Protein: CASTAGGLSYNEQFF.